This is a list of T cell receptor beta chains from one sample in a study of radiation and T cells in renal cell carcinoma. Here immunoSEQ multiplex PCR was the method, and the copy in TCRdb shows in-frame clones only, minus some. Of approximately 150,000 clones listed, about 85% are singletons. This material consisted of blood, taken from a patient whose treatment included radiotherapy and nephrectomy. These receptor sequences come from a woman aged 70-85 years with renal cell carcinoma. The CDR3 runs from the conserved cysteine through the conserved F or W. A D gene is named only where the DNA matches it firmly.

D gene: TRBD1; V gene: TRBV6-5; CDR3 protein: CASSYLRGQGAREQFF
D gene: TRBD2; V gene: TRBV9; CDR3 protein: CASSVAATSGYNEQFF
D gene: TRBD1; V gene: TRBV30; CDR3 protein: CAWSPTGGRSPLHF
D gene: TRBD1; V gene: TRBV19; CDR3 protein: CASSSGTGAYEQYF
D gene: -; V gene: TRBV6-5; CDR3 protein: CASSYSYSNYGYTF
D gene: -; V gene: TRBV2; CDR3 protein: CARSRGPVDTQYF
D gene: -; V gene: TRBV19; CDR3 protein: CASSMARNTGELFF
D gene: -; V gene: TRBV19; CDR3 protein: CASSRGGGGNYGYTF
D gene: -; V gene: TRBV30; CDR3 protein: CAWSGTEKNGYTF
D gene: -; V gene: TRBV6-5; CDR3 protein: CASYSRETQYF
D gene: TRBD2; V gene: TRBV6-4; CDR3 protein: CASSASGGPWTGELFF
D gene: -; V gene: TRBV7-7; CDR3 protein: CASSEDAHAPQHF
D gene: -; V gene: TRBV5-1; CDR3 protein: CASSLGMMNTEAFF
D gene: -; V gene: TRBV5-4; CDR3 protein: CASSSPGPTYEQYF
D gene: -; V gene: TRBV15; CDR3 protein: CATTPDPNSNQPQHF
D gene: -; V gene: TRBV2; CDR3 protein: CASSGQNNQPQHF
D gene: -; V gene: TRBV4-3; CDR3 protein: CASSQVTGTYGYTF
D gene: -; V gene: TRBV7-8; CDR3 protein: CASSLQGGVQETQYF
D gene: -; V gene: TRBV5-1; CDR3 protein: CASSLEVGKGSEQYF
D gene: TRBD1; V gene: TRBV7-8; CDR3 protein: CATKTGTGNYEQYF
D gene: -; V gene: TRBV7-2; CDR3 protein: CASSLGRWNEQFF
D gene: TRBD1; V gene: TRBV27; CDR3 protein: CASSGRPGQGTYEQYF
D gene: TRBD1; V gene: TRBV6-6; CDR3 protein: CASSYPGTGSEQYF
D gene: -; V gene: TRBV6-1; CDR3 protein: CASSDRAGPLGAFF
D gene: TRBD1; V gene: TRBV7-6; CDR3 protein: CASSDPGQGNEKLFF
D gene: -; V gene: TRBV18; CDR3 protein: CASSPSGGGNQPQHF
D gene: TRBD1; V gene: TRBV5-4; CDR3 protein: CASSLPMTGGVRETQYF
D gene: TRBD1; V gene: TRBV6-1; CDR3 protein: CASRTGASLYEQYF
D gene: -; V gene: TRBV5-4; CDR3 protein: CASSPIGEETQYF
D gene: -; V gene: TRBV6-1; CDR3 protein: CASARNVAKNIQYF
D gene: TRBD2; V gene: TRBV6-5; CDR3 protein: CASREAGGGETQYF
D gene: -; V gene: TRBV5-4; CDR3 protein: CASSQPGNPEAFF
D gene: -; V gene: TRBV7-2; CDR3 protein: CASTQLVPGGANVLTF
D gene: -; V gene: TRBV12-2; CDR3 protein: CASRLEGQGVSGYTF
D gene: -; V gene: TRBV9; CDR3 protein: CASSDTGVGRNTIYF
D gene: -; V gene: TRBV30; CDR3 protein: CAWSKSGLTDTQYF